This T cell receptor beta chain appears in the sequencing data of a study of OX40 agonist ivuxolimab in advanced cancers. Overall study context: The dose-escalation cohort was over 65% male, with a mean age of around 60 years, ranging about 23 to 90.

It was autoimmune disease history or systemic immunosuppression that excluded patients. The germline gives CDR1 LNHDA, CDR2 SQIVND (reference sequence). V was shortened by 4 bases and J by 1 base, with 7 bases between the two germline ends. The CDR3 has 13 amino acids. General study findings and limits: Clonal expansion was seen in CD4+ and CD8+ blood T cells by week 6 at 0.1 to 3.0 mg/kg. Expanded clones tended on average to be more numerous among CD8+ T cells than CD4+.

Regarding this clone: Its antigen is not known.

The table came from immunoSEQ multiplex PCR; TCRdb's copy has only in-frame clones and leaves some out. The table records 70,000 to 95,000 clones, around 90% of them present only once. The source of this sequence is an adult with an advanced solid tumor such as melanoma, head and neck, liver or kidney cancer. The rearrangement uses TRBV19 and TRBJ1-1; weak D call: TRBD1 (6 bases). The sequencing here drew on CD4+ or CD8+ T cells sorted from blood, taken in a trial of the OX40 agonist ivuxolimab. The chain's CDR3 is CASSRGQNTEAFF. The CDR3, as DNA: TGTGCCAGTAGTAGGGGACAGAACACTGAAGCTTTCTTT.